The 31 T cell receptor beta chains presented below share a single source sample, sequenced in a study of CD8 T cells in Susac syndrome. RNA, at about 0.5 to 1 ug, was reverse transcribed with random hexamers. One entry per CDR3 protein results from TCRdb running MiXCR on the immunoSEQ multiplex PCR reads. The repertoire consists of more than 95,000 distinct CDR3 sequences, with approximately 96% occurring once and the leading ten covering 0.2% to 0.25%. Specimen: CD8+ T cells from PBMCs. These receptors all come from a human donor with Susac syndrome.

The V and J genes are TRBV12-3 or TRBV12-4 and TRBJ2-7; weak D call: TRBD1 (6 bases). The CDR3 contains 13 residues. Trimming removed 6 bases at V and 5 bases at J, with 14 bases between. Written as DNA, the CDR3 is TGTGCCAGCAGCCCCACAGGGAACCACGAGCAGTACTTC. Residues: CASSPTGNHEQYF.

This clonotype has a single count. The CDR3 loop reads CASTPSGLTGELFF. In DNA, the CDR3 is TGTGCCAGCACCCCCAGCGGATTGACCGGGGAGCTGTTTTTT. J is TRBJ2-2 and V is TRBV7-8, with D possibly matching TRBD2 (5 bases). Per the germline V gene, CDR1 is SGHVS and CDR2 is FQNEAQ. Trimming cost V 7 bases and J 5 bases, with 14 bases left between them. The CDR3 contains 14 residues.

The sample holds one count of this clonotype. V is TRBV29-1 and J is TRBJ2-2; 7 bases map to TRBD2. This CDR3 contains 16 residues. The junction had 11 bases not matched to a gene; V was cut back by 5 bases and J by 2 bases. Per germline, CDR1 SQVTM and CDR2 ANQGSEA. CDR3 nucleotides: TGCAGCGTTAACACCCCCGGGACTACCAACACCGGGGAGCTGTTTTTT. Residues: CSVNTPGTTNTGELFF.

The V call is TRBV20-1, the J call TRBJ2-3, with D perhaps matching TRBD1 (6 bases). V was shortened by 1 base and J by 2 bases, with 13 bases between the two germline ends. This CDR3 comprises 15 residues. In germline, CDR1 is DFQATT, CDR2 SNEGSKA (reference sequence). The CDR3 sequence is CSARGGQGHTDTQYF. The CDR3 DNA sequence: TGCAGTGCTAGAGGGGGGCAGGGGCACACAGATACGCAGTATTTT.

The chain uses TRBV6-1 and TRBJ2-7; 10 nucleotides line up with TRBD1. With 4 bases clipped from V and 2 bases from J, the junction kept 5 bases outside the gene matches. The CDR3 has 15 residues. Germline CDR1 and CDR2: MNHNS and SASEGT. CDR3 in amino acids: CASSGTDRGPYEQYF. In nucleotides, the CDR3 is TGTGCCAGCAGTGGAACCGACAGGGGGCCCTACGAGCAGTACTTC.

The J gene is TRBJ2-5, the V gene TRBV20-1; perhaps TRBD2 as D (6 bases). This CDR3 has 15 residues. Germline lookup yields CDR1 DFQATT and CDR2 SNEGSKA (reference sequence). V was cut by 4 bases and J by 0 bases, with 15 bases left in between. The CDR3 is CSATVQWDYQETQYF. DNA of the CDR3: TGCAGTGCTACTGTGCAGTGGGACTACCAAGAGACCCAGTACTTC.

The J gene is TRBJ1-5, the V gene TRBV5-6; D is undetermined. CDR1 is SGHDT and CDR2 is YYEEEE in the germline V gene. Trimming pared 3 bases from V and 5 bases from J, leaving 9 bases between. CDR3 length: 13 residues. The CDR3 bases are TGTGCCAGCAGCTGGAAAGGAGATCAGCCCCAGCATTTT. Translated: CASSWKGDQPQHF.

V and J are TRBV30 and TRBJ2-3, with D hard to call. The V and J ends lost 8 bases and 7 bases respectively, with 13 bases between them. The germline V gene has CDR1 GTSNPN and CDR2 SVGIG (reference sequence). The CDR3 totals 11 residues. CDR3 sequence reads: CALELVYTQYF. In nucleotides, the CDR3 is TGTGCCCTGGAATTGGTATATACGCAGTATTTT.

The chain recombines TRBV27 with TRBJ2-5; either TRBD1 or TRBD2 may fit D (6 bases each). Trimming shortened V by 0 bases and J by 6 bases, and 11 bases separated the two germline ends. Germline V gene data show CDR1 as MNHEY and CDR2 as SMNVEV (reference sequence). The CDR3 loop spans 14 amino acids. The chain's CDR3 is CASSLSRGGQTQYF. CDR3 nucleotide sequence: TGTGCCAGCAGTTTATCGAGAGGGGGGCAGACCCAGTACTTC.

Written as DNA, the CDR3 is TGCAGTGCTTCCGATGGCGGGTCGAGCGTTGAGCAGTTCTTC. The encoded protein is CSASDGGSSVEQFF. V gene TRBV20-1 combines with J gene TRBJ2-1; D may be TRBD2 (5 bases). Germline assignment: CDR1 DFQATT and CDR2 SNEGSKA (reference sequence). V lost 5 bases and J lost 9, with 20 bases in between. The CDR3 covers 14 residues.

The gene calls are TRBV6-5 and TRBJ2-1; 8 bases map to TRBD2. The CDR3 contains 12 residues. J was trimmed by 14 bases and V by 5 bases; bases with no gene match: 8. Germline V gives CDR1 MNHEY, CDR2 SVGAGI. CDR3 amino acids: CASSPSGSKKFF. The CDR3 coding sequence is TGTGCCAGCAGTCCCAGCGGGAGTAAGAAGTTCTTC.

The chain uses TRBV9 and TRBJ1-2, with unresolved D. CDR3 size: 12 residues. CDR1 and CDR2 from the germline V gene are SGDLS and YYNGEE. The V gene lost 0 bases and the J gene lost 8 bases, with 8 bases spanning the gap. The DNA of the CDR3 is TGTGCCAGCAGCGTAGCTATGGGGGGCTACACCTTC. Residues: CASSVAMGGYTF.

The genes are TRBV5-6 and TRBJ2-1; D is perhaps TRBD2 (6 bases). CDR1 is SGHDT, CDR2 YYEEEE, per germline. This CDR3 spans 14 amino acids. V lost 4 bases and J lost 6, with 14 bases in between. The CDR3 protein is CASSPGGPGNEQFF. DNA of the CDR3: TGTGCCAGCAGCCCAGGAGGGCCGGGCAATGAGCAGTTCTTC.

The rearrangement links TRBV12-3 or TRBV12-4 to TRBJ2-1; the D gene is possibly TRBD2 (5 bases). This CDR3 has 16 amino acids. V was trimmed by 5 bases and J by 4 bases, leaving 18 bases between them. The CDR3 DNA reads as TGTGCCAGCAGTCCGCCGGACGGGAATAATTACAATGAGCAGTTCTTC. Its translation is CASSPPDGNNYNEQFF.

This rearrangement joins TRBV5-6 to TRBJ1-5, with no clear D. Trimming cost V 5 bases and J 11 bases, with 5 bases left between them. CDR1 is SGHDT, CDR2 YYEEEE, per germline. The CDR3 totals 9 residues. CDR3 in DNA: TGTGCCAGCAGAGACACCCAGCATTTT. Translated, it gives CASRDTQHF.

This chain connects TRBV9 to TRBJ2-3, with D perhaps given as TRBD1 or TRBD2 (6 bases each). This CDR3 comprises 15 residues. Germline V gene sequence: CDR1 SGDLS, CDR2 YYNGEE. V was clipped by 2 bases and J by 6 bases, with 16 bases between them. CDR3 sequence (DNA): TGTGCCAGCAGCGTGGCGGGACAAAGCGGCGATACGCAGTATTTT. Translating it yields CASSVAGQSGDTQYF.

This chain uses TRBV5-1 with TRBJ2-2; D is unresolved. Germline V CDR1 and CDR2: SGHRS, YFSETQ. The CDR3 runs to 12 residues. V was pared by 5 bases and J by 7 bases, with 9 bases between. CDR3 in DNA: TGCGCCAGCAGTGTGACGGGCGGGGAGCTGTTTTTT. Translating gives CASSVTGGELFF.

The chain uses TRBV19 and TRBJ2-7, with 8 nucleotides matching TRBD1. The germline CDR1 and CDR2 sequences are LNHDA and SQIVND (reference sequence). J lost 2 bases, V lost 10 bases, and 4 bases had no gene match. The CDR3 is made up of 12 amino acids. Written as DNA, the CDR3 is TGTGCCACGCGGGACAGGACCTACGAGCAGTACTTC. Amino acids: CATRDRTYEQYF.

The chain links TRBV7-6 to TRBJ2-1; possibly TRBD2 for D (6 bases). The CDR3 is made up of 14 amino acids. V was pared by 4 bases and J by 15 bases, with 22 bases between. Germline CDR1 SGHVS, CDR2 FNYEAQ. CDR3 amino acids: CASSSRGTGEDWFF. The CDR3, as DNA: TGTGCCAGCAGCTCCAGAGGGACGGGAGAGGACTGGTTCTTC. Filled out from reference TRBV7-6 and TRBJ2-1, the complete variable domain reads GAGVSQSPRYKVTKRGQDVALRCDPISGHVSLYWYRQALGQGPEFLTYFNYEAQQDKSGLPNDRFSAERPEGSISTLTIQRTEQRDSAMYRCASSSRGTGEDWFFGPGTRLTVL.

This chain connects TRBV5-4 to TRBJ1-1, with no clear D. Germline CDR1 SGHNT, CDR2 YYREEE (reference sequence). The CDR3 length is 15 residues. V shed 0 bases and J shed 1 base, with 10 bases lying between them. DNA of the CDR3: TGTGCCAGCAGCTTGGGGTTCGGGGAGAACACTGAAGCTTTCTTT. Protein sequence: CASSLGFGENTEAFF.

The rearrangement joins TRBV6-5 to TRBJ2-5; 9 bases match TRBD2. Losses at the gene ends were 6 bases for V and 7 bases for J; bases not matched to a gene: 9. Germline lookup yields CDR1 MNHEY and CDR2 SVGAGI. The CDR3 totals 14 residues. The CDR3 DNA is TGTGCCAGCAGCCCGACTAGCGGAGAAGGGACCCAGTACTTC. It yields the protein CASSPTSGEGTQYF.

The CDR3 region is CASSPPGPNTEAFF. The CDR3 DNA sequence: TGTGCCAGCTCACCACCAGGACCTAACACTGAAGCTTTCTTT. The chain uses TRBV18 and TRBJ1-1, with D unresolved. Looked up from germline, CDR1 is KGHSH and CDR2 is LQKENI. V was trimmed by 0 bases and J by 2 bases, leaving 7 bases between them. The CDR3 has 14 amino acids.

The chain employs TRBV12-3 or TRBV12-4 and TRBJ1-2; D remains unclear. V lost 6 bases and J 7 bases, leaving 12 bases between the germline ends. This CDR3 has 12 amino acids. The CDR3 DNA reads TGTGCCAGCAGGTCAGCAGCAAGTGGCTACACCTTC. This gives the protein CASRSAASGYTF.

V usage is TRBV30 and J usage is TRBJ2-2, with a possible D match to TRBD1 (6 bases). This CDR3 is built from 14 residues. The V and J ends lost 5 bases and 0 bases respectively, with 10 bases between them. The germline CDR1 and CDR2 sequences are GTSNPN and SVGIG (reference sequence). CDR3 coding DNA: TGTGCCTGGGAACAGGGAACGAACACCGGGGAGCTGTTTTTT. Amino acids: CAWEQGTNTGELFF.

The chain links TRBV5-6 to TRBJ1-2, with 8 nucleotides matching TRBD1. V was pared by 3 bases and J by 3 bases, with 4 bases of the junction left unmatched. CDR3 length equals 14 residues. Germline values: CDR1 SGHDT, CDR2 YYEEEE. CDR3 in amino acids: CASSYQGADYGYTF. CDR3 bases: TGTGCCAGCAGCTACCAGGGGGCAGACTATGGCTACACCTTC.

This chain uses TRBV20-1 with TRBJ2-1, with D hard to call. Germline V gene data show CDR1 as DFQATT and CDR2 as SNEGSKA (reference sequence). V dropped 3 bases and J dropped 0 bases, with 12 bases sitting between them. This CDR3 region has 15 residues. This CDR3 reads CSASNPESSYNEQFF. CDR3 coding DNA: TGCAGTGCTAGTAACCCAGAGAGCTCCTACAATGAGCAGTTCTTC.

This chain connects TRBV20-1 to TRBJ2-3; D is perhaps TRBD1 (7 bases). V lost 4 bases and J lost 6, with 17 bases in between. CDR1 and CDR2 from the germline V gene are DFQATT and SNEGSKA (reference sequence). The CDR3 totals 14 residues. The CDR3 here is CSANDREVLDTQYF. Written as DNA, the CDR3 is TGCAGTGCTAACGACAGGGAGGTTTTGGATACGCAGTATTTT.

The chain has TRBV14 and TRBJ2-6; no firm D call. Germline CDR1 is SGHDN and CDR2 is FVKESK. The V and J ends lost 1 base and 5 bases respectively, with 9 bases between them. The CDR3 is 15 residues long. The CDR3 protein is CASSQVSARANVLTF. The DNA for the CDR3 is TGTGCCAGCAGCCAAGTTTCCGCCCGGGCCAACGTCCTGACTTTC. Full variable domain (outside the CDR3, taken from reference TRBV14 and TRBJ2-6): EAGVTQFPSHSVIEKGQTVTLRCDPISGHDNLYWYRRVMGKEIKFLLHFVKESKQDESGMPNNRFLAERTGGTYSTLKVQPAELEDSGVYFCASSQVSARANVLTFGAGSRLTVL.

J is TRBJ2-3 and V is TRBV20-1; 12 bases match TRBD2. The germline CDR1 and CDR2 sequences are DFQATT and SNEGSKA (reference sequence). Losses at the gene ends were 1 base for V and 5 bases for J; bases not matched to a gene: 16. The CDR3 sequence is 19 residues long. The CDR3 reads CSARGRLAGGPFQGDTQYF. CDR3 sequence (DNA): TGCAGTGCTAGAGGGCGGCTAGCGGGAGGGCCGTTTCAAGGAGATACGCAGTATTTT.

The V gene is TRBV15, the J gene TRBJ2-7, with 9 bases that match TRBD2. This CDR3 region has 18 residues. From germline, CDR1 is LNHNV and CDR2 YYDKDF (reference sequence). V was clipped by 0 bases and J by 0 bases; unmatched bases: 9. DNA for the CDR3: TGTGCCACCAGCAGAGATCTCCCCGCGGGAGGGAGCTCCTACGAGCAGTACTTC. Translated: CATSRDLPAGGSSYEQYF.

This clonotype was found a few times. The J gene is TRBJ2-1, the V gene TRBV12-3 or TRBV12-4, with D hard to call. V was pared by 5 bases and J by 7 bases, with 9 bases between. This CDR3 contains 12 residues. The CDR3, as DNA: TGTGCCAGCAGTCCCCAGAGAAATGAGCAGTTCTTC. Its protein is CASSPQRNEQFF.